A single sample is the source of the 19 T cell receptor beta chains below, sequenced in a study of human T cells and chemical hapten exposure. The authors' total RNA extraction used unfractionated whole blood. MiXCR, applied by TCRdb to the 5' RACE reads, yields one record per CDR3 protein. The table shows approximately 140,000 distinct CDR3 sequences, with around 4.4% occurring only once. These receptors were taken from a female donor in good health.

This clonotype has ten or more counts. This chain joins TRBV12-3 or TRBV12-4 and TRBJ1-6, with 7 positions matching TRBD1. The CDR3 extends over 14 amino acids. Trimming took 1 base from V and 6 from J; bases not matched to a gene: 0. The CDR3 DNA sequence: TGTGCCAGCAGTTTAGGGGACAGTAATTCACCCCTCCACTTT. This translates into CASSLGDSNSPLHF.

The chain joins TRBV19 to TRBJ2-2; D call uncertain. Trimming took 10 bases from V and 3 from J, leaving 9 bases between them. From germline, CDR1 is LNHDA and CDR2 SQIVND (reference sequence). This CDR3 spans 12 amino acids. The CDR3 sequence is CATEGYTGELFF. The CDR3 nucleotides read TGTGCCACTGAAGGGTACACCGGGGAGCTGTTTTTT.

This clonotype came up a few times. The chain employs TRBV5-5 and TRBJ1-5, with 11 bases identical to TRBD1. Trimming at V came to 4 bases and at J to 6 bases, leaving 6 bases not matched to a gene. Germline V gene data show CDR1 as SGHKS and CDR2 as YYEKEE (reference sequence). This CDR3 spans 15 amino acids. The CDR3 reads CASSQDRGLGQPQHF. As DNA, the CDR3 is TGTGCCAGCAGCCAGGACAGGGGGCTCGGTCAGCCCCAGCATTTT.

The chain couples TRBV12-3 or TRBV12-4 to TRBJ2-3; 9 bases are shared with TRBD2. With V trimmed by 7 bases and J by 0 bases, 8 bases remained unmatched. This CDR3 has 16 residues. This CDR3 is CASNGASGDSTDTQYF. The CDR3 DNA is TGTGCCAGCAATGGGGCTAGCGGGGATAGCACAGATACGCAGTATTTT.

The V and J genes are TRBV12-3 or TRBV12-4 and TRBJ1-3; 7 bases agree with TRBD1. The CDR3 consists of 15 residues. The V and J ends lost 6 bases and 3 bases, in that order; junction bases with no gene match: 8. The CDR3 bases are TGTGCCAGCAGCCACTCCAGGGGGGTTGGAAACACCATATATTTT. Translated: CASSHSRGVGNTIYF.

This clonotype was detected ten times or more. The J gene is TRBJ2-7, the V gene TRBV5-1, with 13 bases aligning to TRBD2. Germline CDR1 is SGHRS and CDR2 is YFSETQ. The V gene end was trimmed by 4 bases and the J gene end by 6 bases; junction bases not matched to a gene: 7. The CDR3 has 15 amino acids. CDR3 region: CASSDTSGGAAEQYF. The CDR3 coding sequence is TGCGCCAGCAGCGATACTAGCGGGGGGGCCGCCGAGCAGTACTTC.

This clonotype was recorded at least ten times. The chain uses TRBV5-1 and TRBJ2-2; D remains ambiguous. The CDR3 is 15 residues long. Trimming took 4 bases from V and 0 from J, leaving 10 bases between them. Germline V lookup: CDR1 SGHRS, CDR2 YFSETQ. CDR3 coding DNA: TGCGCCAGCAGCCCTACCGCTTCGAACACCGGGGAGCTGTTTTTT. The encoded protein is CASSPTASNTGELFF.

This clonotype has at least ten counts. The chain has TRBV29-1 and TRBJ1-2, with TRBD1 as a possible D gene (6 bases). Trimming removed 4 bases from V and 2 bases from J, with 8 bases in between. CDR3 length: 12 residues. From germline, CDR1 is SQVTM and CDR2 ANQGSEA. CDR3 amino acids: CSVARGNYGYTF. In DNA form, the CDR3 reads TGCAGCGTTGCTAGGGGGAACTATGGCTACACCTTC.

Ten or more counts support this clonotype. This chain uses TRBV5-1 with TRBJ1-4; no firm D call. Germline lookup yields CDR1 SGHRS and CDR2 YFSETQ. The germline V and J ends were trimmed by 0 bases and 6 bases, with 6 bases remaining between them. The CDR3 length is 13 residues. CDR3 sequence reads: CASSLGSDEKLFF. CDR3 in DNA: TGCGCCAGCAGCTTGGGCTCCGATGAAAAACTGTTTTTT.

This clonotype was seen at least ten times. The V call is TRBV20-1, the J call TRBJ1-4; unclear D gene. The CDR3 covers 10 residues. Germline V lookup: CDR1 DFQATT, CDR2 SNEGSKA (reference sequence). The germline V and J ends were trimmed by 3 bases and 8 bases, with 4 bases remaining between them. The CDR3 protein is CSARREKLFF. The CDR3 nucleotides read TGCAGTGCTAGGCGGGAAAAACTGTTTTTT.

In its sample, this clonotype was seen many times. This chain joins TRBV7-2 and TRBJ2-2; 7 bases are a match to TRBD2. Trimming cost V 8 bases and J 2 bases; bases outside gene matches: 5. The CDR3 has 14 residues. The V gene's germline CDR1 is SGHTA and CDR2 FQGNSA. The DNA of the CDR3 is TGTGCCAGCGGAAGCGGGGTAAACACCGGGGAGCTGTTTTTT. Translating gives CASGSGVNTGELFF.

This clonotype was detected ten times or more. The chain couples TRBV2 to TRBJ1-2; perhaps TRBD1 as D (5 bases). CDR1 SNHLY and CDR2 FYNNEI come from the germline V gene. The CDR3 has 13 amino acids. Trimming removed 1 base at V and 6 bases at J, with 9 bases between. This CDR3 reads CASSEEQGDGYTF. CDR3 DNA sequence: TGTGCCAGCAGTGAAGAGCAGGGTGATGGCTACACCTTC.

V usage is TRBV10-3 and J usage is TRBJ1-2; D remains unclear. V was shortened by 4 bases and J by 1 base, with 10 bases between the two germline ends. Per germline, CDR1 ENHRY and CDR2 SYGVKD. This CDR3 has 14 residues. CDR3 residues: CAISVQNINYGYTF. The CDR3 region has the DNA TGTGCCATCAGTGTTCAGAACATTAACTATGGCTACACCTTC.

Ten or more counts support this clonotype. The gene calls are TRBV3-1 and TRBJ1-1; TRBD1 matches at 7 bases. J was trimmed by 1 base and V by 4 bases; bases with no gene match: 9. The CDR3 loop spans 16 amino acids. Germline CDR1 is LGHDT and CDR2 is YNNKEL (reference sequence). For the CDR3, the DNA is TGTGCCAGCAGCCCCAACGACAGGGTCACGAACACTGAAGCTTTCTTT. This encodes CASSPNDRVTNTEAFF.

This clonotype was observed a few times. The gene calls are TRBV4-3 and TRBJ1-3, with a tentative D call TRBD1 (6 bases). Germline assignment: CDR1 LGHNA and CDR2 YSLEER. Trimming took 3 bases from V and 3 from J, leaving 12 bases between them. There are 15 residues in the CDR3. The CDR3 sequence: CASSQGRGIGNTIYF. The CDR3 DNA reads TGCGCCAGCAGCCAGGGCAGGGGTATTGGAAACACCATATATTTT.

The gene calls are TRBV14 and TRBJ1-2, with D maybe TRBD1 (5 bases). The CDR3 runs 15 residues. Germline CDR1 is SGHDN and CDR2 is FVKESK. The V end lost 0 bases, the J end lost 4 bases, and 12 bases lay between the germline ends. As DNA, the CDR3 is TGTGCCAGCAGCCAAGACAGGGTGGCGGTCTATGGCTACACCTTC. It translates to CASSQDRVAVYGYTF.

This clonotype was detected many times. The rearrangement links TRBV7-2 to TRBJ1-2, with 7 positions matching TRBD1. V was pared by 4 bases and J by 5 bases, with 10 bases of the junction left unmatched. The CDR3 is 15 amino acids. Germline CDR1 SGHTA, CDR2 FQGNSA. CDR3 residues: CASSSTGTALYGYTF. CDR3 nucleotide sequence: TGTGCCAGCAGCTCAACCGGGACAGCACTTTATGGCTACACCTTC.

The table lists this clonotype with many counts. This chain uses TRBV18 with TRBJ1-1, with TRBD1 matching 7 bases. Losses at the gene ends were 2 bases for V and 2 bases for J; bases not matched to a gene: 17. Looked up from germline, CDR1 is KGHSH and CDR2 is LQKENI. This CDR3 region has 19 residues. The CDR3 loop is CASSPLGQTGTGTNTEAFF. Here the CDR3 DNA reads TGTGCCAGCTCACCATTGGGACAGACAGGAACCGGAACAAACACTGAAGCTTTCTTT.

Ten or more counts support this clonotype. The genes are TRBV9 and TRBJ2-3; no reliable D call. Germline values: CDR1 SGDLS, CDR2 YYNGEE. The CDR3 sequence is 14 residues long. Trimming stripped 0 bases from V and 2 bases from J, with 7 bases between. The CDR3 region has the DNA TGTGCCAGCAGCGTAGCTAAGGTCACAGATACGCAGTATTTT. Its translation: CASSVAKVTDTQYF. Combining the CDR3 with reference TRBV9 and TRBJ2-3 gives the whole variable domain DSGVTQTPKHLITATGQRVTLRCSPRSGDLSVYWYQQSLDQGLQFLIQYYNGEERAKGNILERFSAQQFPDLHSELNLSSLELGDSALYFCASSVAKVTDTQYFGPGTRLTVL.